Detailed here is one TCR beta chain. No antigen is known for it. The sample belongs to a study of Ad26.COV2.S vaccination and SARS-CoV-2 variants. Study-level points and caveats: Similar non-spike TCR breadth was observed in recipients of vaccine and of placebo. Spike-specific TCR breadth was greater in vaccine than placebo recipients.

Produced via immunoSEQ multiplex PCR; TCRdb's table is partial and in-frame only. The sample has about 350,000 clones, around 89% seen once; the top ten hold around 4.5%. Treatment: approximately 18 received Ad26.COV2.S at low or high dose, single or two shots; about 5 received placebo; per-sample allocation not given. Day 63 after the first vaccine or placebo injection was the time point for sampling. As its vector, the vaccine had Ad26, which expressed Wuhan-strain SARS-CoV-2 spike. Germline CDR1 and CDR2: SNHLY and FYNNEI. Unmatched junction bases numbered 8, after V lost 8 bases and J lost 0 bases. The CDR3 loop spans 15 amino acids.

The sequence was collected from a person aged 18-60 years who received the Ad26.COV2.S COVID-19 vaccine or a placebo. Sequencing was performed on peripheral blood, taken in a trial of Ad26.COV2.S vaccine versus placebo. This rearrangement joins TRBV2 to TRBJ2-3; 7 bases agree with TRBD1. The CDR3 coding sequence is TGTGCCAGCGAGGGATGGGACAGTAGCACAGATACGCAGTATTTT. Its protein product is CASEGWDSSTDTQYF.